A selection of T cell receptor beta chains follows, all from one sample in a study of cytomegalovirus exposure and HLA in healthy donors. Profiling relied on immunoSEQ multiplex PCR, and the TCRdb table lists in-frame clones only, not all of them. The data contain around 200,000 clones, over 65% of them singletons. The source material was PBMCs. These receptors all come from a woman aged 55-75 years in good health and CMV-seropositive. Both conserved end residues are part of each CDR3. The order of the fields is D gene, V gene, J gene, CDR3 protein. D genes are given only for firm matches.

d_gene: TRBD1
v_gene: TRBV4-2
j_gene: TRBJ1-2
CDR3aa: CASSHEGQGEGYTF

d_gene: TRBD1
v_gene: TRBV28
j_gene: TRBJ1-5
CDR3aa: CASNPSQGAVQPQHF

d_gene: TRBD1
v_gene: TRBV14
j_gene: TRBJ2-7
CDR3aa: CASSQADRGWSYEQYF

d_gene: -
v_gene: TRBV18
j_gene: TRBJ2-7
CDR3aa: CASSPGGPSYEQYF

d_gene: -
v_gene: TRBV5-1
j_gene: TRBJ1-1
CDR3aa: CASSLVEGNEAFF

d_gene: TRBD2
v_gene: TRBV18
j_gene: TRBJ2-7
CDR3aa: CASSPTSGSYEQYF

d_gene: -
v_gene: TRBV10-3
j_gene: TRBJ2-3
CDR3aa: CASGAGASDTQYF

d_gene: -
v_gene: TRBV28
j_gene: TRBJ1-2
CDR3aa: CATTRARGYTF

d_gene: -
v_gene: TRBV10-3
j_gene: TRBJ1-1
CDR3aa: CAISESPTNGAEAFF

d_gene: -
v_gene: TRBV7-2
j_gene: TRBJ2-1
CDR3aa: CASSLAGHNEQFF

d_gene: TRBD1
v_gene: TRBV5-5
j_gene: TRBJ1-1
CDR3aa: CASSFLRQGARGTEAFF

d_gene: -
v_gene: TRBV7-9
j_gene: TRBJ2-3
CDR3aa: CASSPLGRSTDTQYF

d_gene: TRBD2
v_gene: TRBV30
j_gene: TRBJ2-3
CDR3aa: CAWGAPGLAGGGDTQYF

d_gene: -
v_gene: TRBV5-1
j_gene: TRBJ2-3
CDR3aa: CASSPSGGSGDTQYF

d_gene: -
v_gene: TRBV7-2
j_gene: TRBJ2-1
CDR3aa: CASSLKGLAQEQFF

d_gene: TRBD2
v_gene: TRBV2
j_gene: TRBJ2-7
CDR3aa: CASSGTSSFEQYF

d_gene: -
v_gene: TRBV7-2
j_gene: TRBJ2-1
CDR3aa: CASSLTPRDEQFF

d_gene: -
v_gene: TRBV19
j_gene: TRBJ1-2
CDR3aa: CASSIVGQIKGYTF

d_gene: -
v_gene: TRBV21-1
j_gene: TRBJ1-3
CDR3aa: CASSPSRPRSGGNTIYF

d_gene: -
v_gene: TRBV2
j_gene: TRBJ2-3
CDR3aa: CASRATTDTQYF

d_gene: -
v_gene: TRBV18
j_gene: TRBJ2-7
CDR3aa: CASSPEYYEQYF

d_gene: TRBD1
v_gene: TRBV6-5
j_gene: TRBJ2-7
CDR3aa: CASSYQDRGPYEQYF